What follows are 7 T cell receptor beta chains derived from one specimen sequenced in a study of shared clonotypes between healthy human individuals. As defined, naive CD8 cells were CD45RO-negative and positively selected for CCR7, with terminally differentiated effector memory CD45RA+ cells excluded. The table came from immunoSEQ multiplex PCR; TCRdb's copy has only in-frame clones and leaves some out. Of about 2 million clones in the sample, less than 95% were seen once. The sequenced sample was naive CD8+ T cells sorted from blood. The receptors were gathered from a man aged 18 to 29 in good health.

The chain recombines TRBV6-1 with TRBJ2-2; D gene uncertain. V was clipped by 4 bases and J by 3 bases, with 6 bases between them. CDR1 is MNHNS and CDR2 is SASEGT in the germline V gene. The length of the CDR3 is 13 residues. The DNA of the CDR3 is TGTGCCAGCAGTGGGGGTTACACCGGGGAGCTGTTTTTT. Its translation: CASSGGYTGELFF.

The gene calls are TRBV7-8 and TRBJ2-7, with D uncertain. The germline V gene has CDR1 SGHVS and CDR2 FQNEAQ. The CDR3 is 16 amino acids. V was cut by 5 bases and J by 2 bases, with 19 bases left in between. CDR3 bases: TGTGCCAGCAGCCTTACTTTTGGCAGGCTAACCTACGAGCAGTACTTC. Protein sequence: CASSLTFGRLTYEQYF.

V usage is TRBV7-9 and J usage is TRBJ1-2, with D possibly being TRBD1 (5 bases). Germline CDR1 and CDR2: SEHNR and FQNEAQ (reference sequence). V lost 5 bases and J 4 bases, leaving 17 bases between the germline ends. The CDR3 totals 15 residues. The CDR3 sequence is CASSSSDRAPYGYTF. CDR3 in DNA: TGTGCCAGCAGCAGTTCTGACAGAGCCCCCTATGGCTACACCTTC.

The CDR3 reads CSVVGSSYYNEQFF. CDR3 DNA: TGCAGCGTTGTTGGGTCCAGCTACTACAATGAGCAGTTCTTC. The chain combines TRBV29-1 with TRBJ2-1, with D hard to call. The CDR3 has 14 amino acids. Germline lookup yields CDR1 SQVTM and CDR2 ANQGSEA. V was pared by 4 bases and J by 3 bases, with 13 bases between.

The chain employs TRBV13 and TRBJ1-1; the D is unclear. The CDR3 length is 13 residues. V lost 8 bases, J lost 4 bases, and 14 bases lay in between. Germline V CDR1 and CDR2: PRHDT, FYEKMQ (reference sequence). CDR3 amino acids: CASLGGLGTEAFF. Written as DNA, the CDR3 is TGTGCCAGCCTAGGAGGCTTGGGCACTGAAGCTTTCTTT.

The chain couples TRBV2 to TRBJ1-1; D unclear. Trimming shortened V by 2 bases and J by 7 bases, and 14 bases separated the two germline ends. Germline V lookup: CDR1 SNHLY, CDR2 FYNNEI. This CDR3 spans 14 amino acids. The DNA for the CDR3 is TGTGCCAGCAGTGAATTTACGGGTTCTGGTGAAGCTTTCTTT. It specifies CASSEFTGSGEAFF.

A single count supports this clone. The V call is TRBV13, the J call TRBJ2-1; 8 nucleotides agree with TRBD2. The germline V gene has CDR1 PRHDT and CDR2 FYEKMQ (reference sequence). The ends lost 5 bases at V and 1 base at J; junction bases unmatched: 7. CDR3 length: 16 amino acids. CDR3 residues: CASSPSGSWSYNEQFF. The DNA of the CDR3 is TGTGCCAGCAGCCCGAGCGGGAGTTGGTCCTACAATGAGCAGTTCTTC.